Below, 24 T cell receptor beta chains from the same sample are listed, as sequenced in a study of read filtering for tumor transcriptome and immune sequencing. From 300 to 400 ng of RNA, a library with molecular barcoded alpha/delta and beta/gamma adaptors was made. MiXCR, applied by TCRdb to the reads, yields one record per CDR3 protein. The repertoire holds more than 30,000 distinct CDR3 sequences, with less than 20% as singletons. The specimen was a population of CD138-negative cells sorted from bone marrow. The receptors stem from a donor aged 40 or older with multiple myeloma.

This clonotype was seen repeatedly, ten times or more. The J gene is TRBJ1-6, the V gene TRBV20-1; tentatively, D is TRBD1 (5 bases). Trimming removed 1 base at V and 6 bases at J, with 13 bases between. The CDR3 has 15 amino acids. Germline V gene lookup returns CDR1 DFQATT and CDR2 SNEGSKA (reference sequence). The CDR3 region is CSARAPGRPNSPLHF. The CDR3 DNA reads TGCAGTGCTAGAGCTCCGGGACGGCCTAATTCACCCCTCCACTTT.

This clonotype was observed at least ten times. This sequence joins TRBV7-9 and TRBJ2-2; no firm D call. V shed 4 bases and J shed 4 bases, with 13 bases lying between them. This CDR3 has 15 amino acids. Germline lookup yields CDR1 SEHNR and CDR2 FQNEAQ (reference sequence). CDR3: CASSSLRGPTGELFF. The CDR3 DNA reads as TGTGCCAGCAGCTCCCTGAGAGGCCCCACCGGGGAGCTGTTTTTT. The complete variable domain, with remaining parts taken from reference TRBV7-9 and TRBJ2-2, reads DTGVSQNPRHKITKRGQNVTFRCDPISEHNRLYWYRQTLGQGPEFLTYFQNEAQLEKSRLLSDRFSAERPKGSFSTLEIQRTEQGDSAMYLCASSSLRGPTGELFFGEGSRLTVL.

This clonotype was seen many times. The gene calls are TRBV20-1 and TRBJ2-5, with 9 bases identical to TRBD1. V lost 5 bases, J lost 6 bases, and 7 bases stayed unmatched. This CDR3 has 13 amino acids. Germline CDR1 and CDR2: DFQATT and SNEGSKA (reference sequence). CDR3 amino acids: CSASPGQGKTQYF. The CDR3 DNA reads TGCAGTGCTTCCCCGGGACAGGGAAAGACCCAGTACTTC.

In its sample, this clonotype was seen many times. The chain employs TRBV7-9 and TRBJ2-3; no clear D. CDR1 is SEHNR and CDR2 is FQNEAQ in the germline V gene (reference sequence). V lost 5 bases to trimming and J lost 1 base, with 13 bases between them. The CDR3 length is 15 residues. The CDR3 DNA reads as TGTGCCAGCAGCCGCTTGCCCTACCGCACAGATACGCAGTATTTT. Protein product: CASSRLPYRTDTQYF. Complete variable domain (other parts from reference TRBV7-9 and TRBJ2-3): DTGVSQNPRHKITKRGQNVTFRCDPISEHNRLYWYRQTLGQGPEFLTYFQNEAQLEKSRLLSDRFSAERPKGSFSTLEIQRTEQGDSAMYLCASSRLPYRTDTQYFGPGTRLTVL.

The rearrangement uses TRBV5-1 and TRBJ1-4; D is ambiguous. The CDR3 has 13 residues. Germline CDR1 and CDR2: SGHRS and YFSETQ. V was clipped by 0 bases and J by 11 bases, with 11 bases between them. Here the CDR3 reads CASSLADGDKLFF. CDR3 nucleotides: TGCGCCAGCAGCTTGGCGGACGGGGATAAACTGTTTTTT.

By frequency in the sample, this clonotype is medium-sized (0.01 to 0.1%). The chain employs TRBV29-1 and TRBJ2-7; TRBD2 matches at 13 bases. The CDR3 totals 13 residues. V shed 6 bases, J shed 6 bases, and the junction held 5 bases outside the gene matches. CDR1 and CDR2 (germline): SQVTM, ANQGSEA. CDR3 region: CSVGLAGVGEQYF. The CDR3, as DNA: TGCAGCGTCGGACTAGCGGGAGTCGGCGAGCAGTACTTC.

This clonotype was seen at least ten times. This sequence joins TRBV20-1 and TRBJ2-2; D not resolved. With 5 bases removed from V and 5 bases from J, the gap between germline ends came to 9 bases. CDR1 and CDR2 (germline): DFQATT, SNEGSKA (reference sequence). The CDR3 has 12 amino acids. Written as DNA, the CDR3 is TGCAGTGCTGGCCCCCCGACCGGGGAGCTGTTTTTT. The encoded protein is CSAGPPTGELFF.

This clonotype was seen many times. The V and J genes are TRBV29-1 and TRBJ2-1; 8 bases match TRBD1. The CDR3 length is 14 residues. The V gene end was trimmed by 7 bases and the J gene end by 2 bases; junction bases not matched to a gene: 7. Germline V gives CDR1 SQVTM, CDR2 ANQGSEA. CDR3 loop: CSGGNRGAYNEQFF. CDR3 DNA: TGCAGCGGGGGGAACAGGGGGGCCTACAATGAGCAGTTCTTC.

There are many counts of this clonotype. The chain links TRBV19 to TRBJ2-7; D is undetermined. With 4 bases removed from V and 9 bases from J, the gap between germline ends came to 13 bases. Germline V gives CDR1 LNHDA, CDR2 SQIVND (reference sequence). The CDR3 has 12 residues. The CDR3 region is CASSNPTDGQYF. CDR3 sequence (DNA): TGTGCCAGTAGTAACCCCACCGACGGGCAGTACTTC. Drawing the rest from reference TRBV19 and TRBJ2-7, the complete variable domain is DGGITQSPKYLFRKEGQNVTLSCEQNLNHDAMYWYRQDPGQGLRLIYYSQIVNDFQKGDIAEGYSVSREKKESFPLTVTSAQKNPTAFYLCASSNPTDGQYFGPGTRLTVT.

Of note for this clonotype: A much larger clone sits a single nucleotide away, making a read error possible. CDR3 nucleotide sequence: TGCAGTGCTAGAGATTGGGGGTACGGGGGCACCGGGGAGCTGTTTTTT. As protein: CSARDWGYGGTGELFF. The V gene is TRBV20-1, the J gene TRBJ2-2; tentative D call: TRBD2 (6 bases). The germline V and J ends were trimmed by 0 bases and 4 bases, with 15 bases remaining between them. The CDR3 has 16 residues. Germline CDR1 and CDR2: DFQATT and SNEGSKA (reference sequence).

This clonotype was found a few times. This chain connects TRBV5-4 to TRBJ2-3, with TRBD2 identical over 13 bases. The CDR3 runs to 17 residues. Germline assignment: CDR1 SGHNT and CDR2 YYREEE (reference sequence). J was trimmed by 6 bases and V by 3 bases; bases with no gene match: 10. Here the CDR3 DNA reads TGTGCCAGCAGCTCGAGGACTAGCGGGAGTATTTTTGATACGCAGTATTTT. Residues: CASSSRTSGSIFDTQYF.

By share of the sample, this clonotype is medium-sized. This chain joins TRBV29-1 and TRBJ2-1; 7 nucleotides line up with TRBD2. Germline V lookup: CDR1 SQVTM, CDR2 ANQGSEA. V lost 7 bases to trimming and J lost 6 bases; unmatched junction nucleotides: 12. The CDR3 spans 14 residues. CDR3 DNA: TGCAGCGCATGGGGAGGGAATCGTGGCAATGAGCAGTTCTTC. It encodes CSAWGGNRGNEQFF.

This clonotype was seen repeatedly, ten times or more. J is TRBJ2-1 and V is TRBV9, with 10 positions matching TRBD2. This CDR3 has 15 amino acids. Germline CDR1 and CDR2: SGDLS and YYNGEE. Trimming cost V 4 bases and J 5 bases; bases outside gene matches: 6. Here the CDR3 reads CASSSGLAANNEQFF. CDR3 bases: TGTGCCAGCAGCTCTGGACTAGCGGCAAACAATGAGCAGTTCTTC.

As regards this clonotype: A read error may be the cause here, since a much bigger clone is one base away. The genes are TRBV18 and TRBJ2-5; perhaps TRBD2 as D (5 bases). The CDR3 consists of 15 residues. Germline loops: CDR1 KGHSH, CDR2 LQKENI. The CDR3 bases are TGTGCCAGCTCACCACCACGCGGGTTTGCAGAGACCCTGTACTTC. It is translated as CASSPPRGFAETLYF.

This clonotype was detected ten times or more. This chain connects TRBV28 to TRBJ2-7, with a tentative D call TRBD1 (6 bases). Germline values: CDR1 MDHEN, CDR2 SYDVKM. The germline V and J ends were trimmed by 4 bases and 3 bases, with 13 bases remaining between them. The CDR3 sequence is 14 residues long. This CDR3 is CASSSPDRNYEQYF. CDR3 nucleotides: TGTGCCAGCAGTTCTCCGGACAGAAACTACGAGCAGTACTTC.

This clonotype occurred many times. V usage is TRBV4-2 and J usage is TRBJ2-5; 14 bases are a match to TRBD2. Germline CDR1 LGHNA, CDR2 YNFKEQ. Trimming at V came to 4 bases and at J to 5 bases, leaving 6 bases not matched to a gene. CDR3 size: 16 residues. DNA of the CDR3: TGTGCCAGCAGCCTAGGGACTAGCGGGGGCAGCGAGACCCAGTACTTC. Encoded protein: CASSLGTSGGSETQYF.

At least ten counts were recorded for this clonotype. The CDR3 bases are TGCAGTGCTAGCGGGGGGCAGGGCGGTTACGAGCAGTACTTC. It translates to CSASGGQGGYEQYF. The rearrangement uses TRBV20-1 and TRBJ2-7; tentative D call: TRBD2 (7 bases). Germline V gene lookup returns CDR1 DFQATT and CDR2 SNEGSKA (reference sequence). The CDR3 contains 14 residues. V was clipped by 3 bases and J by 4 bases, with 16 bases between them.

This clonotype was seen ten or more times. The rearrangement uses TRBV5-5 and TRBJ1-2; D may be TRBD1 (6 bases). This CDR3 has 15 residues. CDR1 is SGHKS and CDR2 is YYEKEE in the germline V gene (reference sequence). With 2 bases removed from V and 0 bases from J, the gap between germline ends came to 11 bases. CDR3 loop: CASSLQGYANYGYTF. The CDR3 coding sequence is TGTGCCAGCAGCTTACAGGGATACGCTAACTATGGCTACACCTTC.

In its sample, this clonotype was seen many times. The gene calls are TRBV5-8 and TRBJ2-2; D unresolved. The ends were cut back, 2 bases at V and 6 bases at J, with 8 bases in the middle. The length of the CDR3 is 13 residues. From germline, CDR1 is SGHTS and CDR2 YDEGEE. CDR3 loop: CASSFWGSGELFF. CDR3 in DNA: TGTGCCAGCAGCTTCTGGGGTTCCGGGGAGCTGTTTTTT. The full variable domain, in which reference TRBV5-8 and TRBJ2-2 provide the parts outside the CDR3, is EAGVTQSPTHLIKTRGQQATLRCSPISGHTSVYWYQQALGLGLQFLLWYDEGEERNRGNFPPRFSGRQFPNYSSELNVNALELEDSALYLCASSFWGSGELFFGEGSRLTVL.

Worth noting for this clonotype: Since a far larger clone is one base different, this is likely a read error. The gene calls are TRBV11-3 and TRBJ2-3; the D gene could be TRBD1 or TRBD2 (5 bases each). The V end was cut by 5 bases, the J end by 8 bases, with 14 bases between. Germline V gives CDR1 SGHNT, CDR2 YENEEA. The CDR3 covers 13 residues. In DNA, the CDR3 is TGTGCCAGCAGCCCGTCGGGGCAGGGTACGCAGTATTTT. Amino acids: CASSPSGQGTQYF.

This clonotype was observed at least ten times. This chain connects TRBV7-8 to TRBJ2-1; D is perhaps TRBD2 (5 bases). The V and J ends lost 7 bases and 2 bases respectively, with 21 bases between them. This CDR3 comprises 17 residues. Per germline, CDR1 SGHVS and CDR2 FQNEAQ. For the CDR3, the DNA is TGTGCCAGCACCGCCTTGTCCGGAGGAACCCCCTACAATGAGCAGTTCTTC. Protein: CASTALSGGTPYNEQFF. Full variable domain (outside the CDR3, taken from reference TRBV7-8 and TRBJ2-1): GAGVSQSPRYKVAKRGQDVALRCDPISGHVSLFWYQQALGQGPEFLTYFQNEAQLDKSGLPSDRFFAERPEGSVSTLKIQRTQQEDSAVYLCASTALSGGTPYNEQFFGPGTRLTVL.

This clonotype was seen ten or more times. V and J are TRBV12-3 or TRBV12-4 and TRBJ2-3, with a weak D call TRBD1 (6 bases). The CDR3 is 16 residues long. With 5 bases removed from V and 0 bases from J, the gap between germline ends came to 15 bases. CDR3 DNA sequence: TGTGCCAGCAGTCCCCGACAGGCGGCTAGCACAGATACGCAGTATTTT. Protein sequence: CASSPRQAASTDTQYF.

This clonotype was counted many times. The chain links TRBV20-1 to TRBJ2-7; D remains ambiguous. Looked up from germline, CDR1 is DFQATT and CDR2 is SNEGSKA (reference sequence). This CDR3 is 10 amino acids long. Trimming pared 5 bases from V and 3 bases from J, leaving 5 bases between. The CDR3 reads CSAYRYEQYF. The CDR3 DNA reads TGCAGTGCTTACCGCTACGAGCAGTACTTC.

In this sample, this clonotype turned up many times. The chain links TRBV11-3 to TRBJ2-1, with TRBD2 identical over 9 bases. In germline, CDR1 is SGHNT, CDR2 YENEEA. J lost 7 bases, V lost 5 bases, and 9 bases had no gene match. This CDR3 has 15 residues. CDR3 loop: CASSVRLAGRNEQFF. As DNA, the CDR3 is TGTGCCAGCAGCGTACGTCTAGCGGGGCGGAATGAGCAGTTCTTC.